These 16 T cell receptor beta chains came from one sample sequenced in a study of response to subunit inactivated influenza vaccine. TCRdb passed the RT-PCR reads through MiXCR, listing each CDR3 protein once. There are under 550,000 distinct CDR3 sequences in the sample; more than 7% occur only once, and over 10% lies in the top ten. The sample consisted of PBMCs from blood, taken about 23 months after vaccination. The receptors stem from a man aged 50 to 69 who received an inactivated influenza vaccine.

This clonotype was detected a few times. The V and J genes are TRBV4-2 and TRBJ1-2; possibly TRBD1 for D (5 bases). The CDR3 covers 16 residues. The germline V gene has CDR1 LGHNA and CDR2 YNFKEQ. Trimming took 0 bases from V and 8 from J, leaving 19 bases between them. This CDR3 reads CASSQDSQAGGRGYTF. The CDR3, as DNA: TGTGCCAGCAGCCAAGATTCACAGGCGGGAGGGAGGGGCTACACCTTC.

This clonotype occurred a few times. The chain uses TRBV4-3 and TRBJ2-7, with D perhaps TRBD2 (5 bases). Germline loops: CDR1 LGHNA, CDR2 YSLEER. V lost 0 bases and J 0 bases, leaving 12 bases between the germline ends. The CDR3 covers 16 residues. The CDR3 sequence is CASSQDYSGISYEQYF. The CDR3 coding sequence is TGCGCCAGCAGCCAAGATTACAGCGGAATCTCCTACGAGCAGTACTTC.

The chain uses TRBV12-3 or TRBV12-4 and TRBJ1-2; D is unclear. The CDR3 sequence is 13 residues long. Trimming cost V 2 bases and J 3 bases, with 7 bases left between them. CDR3 loop: CASSLTIHYGYTF. In DNA form, the CDR3 reads TGTGCCAGCAGTTTAACTATCCACTATGGCTACACCTTC.

This chain connects TRBV27 to TRBJ2-7; perhaps TRBD1 as D (6 bases). V was shortened by 1 base and J by 6 bases, with 10 bases between the two germline ends. CDR3 size: 13 residues. Germline V lookup: CDR1 MNHEY, CDR2 SMNVEV (reference sequence). CDR3 sequence: CASSLLQGSEQYF. The CDR3 DNA reads TGTGCCAGCAGTTTATTGCAGGGGAGCGAGCAGTACTTC.

In this sample, this clonotype turned up a few times. V and J are TRBV12-3 or TRBV12-4 and TRBJ2-2; the match to TRBD2 covers 9 bases. CDR3 size: 14 residues. V lost 5 bases, J lost 5 bases, and 3 bases stayed unmatched. DNA for the CDR3: TGTGCCAGCAGTCGTAGCGGGGGTACCGGGGAGCTGTTTTTT. This encodes CASSRSGGTGELFF.

This clonotype was counted many times. CDR3 sequence: CASSLSREKLFF. Here the CDR3 DNA reads TGTGCCAGCAGTTTAAGTAGGGAAAAACTGTTTTTT. The rearrangement uses TRBV12-3 or TRBV12-4 and TRBJ1-4, with D unresolved. V lost 2 bases to trimming and J lost 8 bases, with 6 bases between them. The CDR3 has 12 residues.

In its sample, this clonotype was seen a few times. V is TRBV5-1 and J is TRBJ1-1, with TRBD1 matching 8 bases. Germline V gives CDR1 SGHRS, CDR2 YFSETQ. Trimming cost V 4 bases and J 5 bases; bases outside gene matches: 7. The CDR3 length is 14 residues. In nucleotides, the CDR3 is TGCGCCAGCAGCGAGGACAGGGTTAAGACTGAAGCTTTCTTT. Translation: CASSEDRVKTEAFF. Combining the CDR3 with reference TRBV5-1 and TRBJ1-1 gives the whole variable domain KAGVTQTPRYLIKTRGQQVTLSCSPISGHRSVSWYQQTPGQGLQFLFEYFSETQRNKGNFPGRFSGRQFSNSRSEMNVSTLELGDSALYLCASSEDRVKTEAFFGQGTRLTVV.

This clonotype has more than one count but fewer than ten. The chain is built from TRBV28 and TRBJ2-7; D not resolved. V gave up 8 bases and J gave up 7 bases, with 21 bases separating them. CDR1 is MDHEN and CDR2 is SYDVKM in the germline V gene. The CDR3 loop spans 14 amino acids. The CDR3 sequence is CASQSSGETMEQYF. CDR3 in DNA: TGTGCCAGCCAATCCAGTGGAGAGACGATGGAGCAGTACTTC.

This clonotype has only a few counts. This sequence joins TRBV20-1 and TRBJ1-5; 8 bases map to TRBD1. There are 14 residues in the CDR3. V shed 3 bases, J shed 12 bases, and the junction held 13 bases outside the gene matches. Germline V gene lookup returns CDR1 DFQATT and CDR2 SNEGSKA (reference sequence). CDR3 bases: TGCAGTGCTAGCCCGCGGACAGGGAGTCCAAGCCAGCATTTT. This gives the protein CSASPRTGSPSQHF.

Turning to this clonotype: Possible read error: a much larger clone is one base away. The CDR3 loop is CASSTTQRYTGKLFF. CDR3 in DNA: TGTGCCAGCTCAACAACTCAGCGGTACACCGGGAAGCTGTTTTTT. The V call is TRBV18, the J call TRBJ2-2; D might be TRBD2 (5 bases). CDR3 length: 15 residues. CDR1 and CDR2 (germline): KGHSH, LQKENI.

This chain connects TRBV11-3 to TRBJ2-7; 8 positions agree with TRBD2. This CDR3 is 12 amino acids long. After removal of 3 bases from V and 6 bases from J, the junction contained 1 base not matched to a gene. Germline V gene sequence: CDR1 SGHNT, CDR2 YENEEA. The CDR3 DNA follows: TGTGCCAGCAGCTTGGGGACTAGCGAGCAGTACTTC. Translation gives CASSLGTSEQYF. Drawing the rest from reference TRBV11-3 and TRBJ2-7, the complete variable domain is EAGVVQSPRYKIIEKKQPVAFWCNPISGHNTLYWYLQNLGQGPELLIRYENEEAVDDSQLPKDRFSAERLKGVDSTLKIQPAELGDSAVYLCASSLGTSEQYFGPGTRLTVT.

A few counts support this clonotype. The gene calls are TRBV4-3 and TRBJ2-3; unclear D gene. Between the trimmed V and J ends, which lost 1 base and 0 bases, there was a span of 11 bases. Germline V CDR1 and CDR2: LGHNA, YSLEER. This CDR3 contains 16 residues. CDR3 in amino acids: CASSQASIRSTDTQYF. The CDR3 DNA reads as TGCGCCAGCAGCCAAGCCTCCATTCGGAGCACAGATACGCAGTATTTT.

The genes are TRBV11-2 and TRBJ2-1; 8 bases line up with TRBD1. The CDR3 is made up of 15 amino acids. Per germline, CDR1 SGHAT and CDR2 FQNNGV. After removal of 5 bases from V and 3 bases from J, the junction contained 6 bases not matched to a gene. The CDR3 DNA reads as TGTGCCAGCAGCAACGGACAGGGTCACTACAATGAGCAGTTCTTC. Translated, it gives CASSNGQGHYNEQFF.

This clonotype was seen ten or more times. The chain combines TRBV4-2 with TRBJ2-1; the D gene is possibly TRBD2 (6 bases). The CDR3 runs to 16 residues. The germline CDR1 and CDR2 sequences are LGHNA and YNFKEQ. With 3 bases removed from V and 1 base from J, the gap between germline ends came to 13 bases. The CDR3 loop is CASSQEAGSSYNEQFF. As DNA, the CDR3 is TGTGCCAGCAGCCAGGAAGCCGGGAGTTCCTACAATGAGCAGTTCTTC.

The V gene is TRBV14, the J gene TRBJ2-2, with D possibly matching TRBD2 (6 bases). The length of the CDR3 is 13 residues. V was clipped by 6 bases and J by 5 bases, with 10 bases between them. Germline CDR1 SGHDN, CDR2 FVKESK. CDR3: CASRKGGTGELFF. In DNA, the CDR3 is TGTGCCAGCAGGAAGGGAGGAACCGGGGAGCTGTTTTTT.

There are a few counts of this clonotype. The chain uses TRBV5-1 and TRBJ2-1; weak D call: TRBD1 (5 bases). CDR1 SGHRS and CDR2 YFSETQ come from the germline V gene. This CDR3 region has 15 residues. Trimming left V 4 bases short and J 7 bases short, with 18 bases between. For the CDR3, the DNA is TGCGCCAGCAGCCCGACAGTGAACCGATGGAATGAGCAGTTCTTC. Its translation is CASSPTVNRWNEQFF.